One sample yielded the 12 T cell receptor beta chains listed below, sequenced in a study of T-cell memory formation after mild COVID-19. TCRdb re-derived calls from the 5' RACE reads in MiXCR, one entry per CDR3 protein. The sample yields over 150,000 distinct CDR3 sequences, approximately 12% seen once. Specimen: PBMCs or a T cell subset sorted from them (not recorded which). Source of these receptors: a young man who had mild COVID-19 (a few samples of this study predate the infection). Cell type and time point are not known.

In its sample, this clonotype was seen a few times. The chain has TRBV28 and TRBJ1-1; no clear D gene. V was cut by 2 bases and J by 2 bases, with 9 bases left in between. The CDR3 totals 14 residues. Germline CDR1 MDHEN, CDR2 SYDVKM. Here the CDR3 reads CASSLQLINTEAFF. CDR3 DNA sequence: TGTGCCAGCAGTTTACAGTTGATTAACACTGAAGCTTTCTTT.

V gene TRBV12-3 or TRBV12-4 combines with J gene TRBJ2-1, with D perhaps matching TRBD2 (6 bases). The CDR3 is 12 residues long. V gave up 7 bases and J gave up 6 bases, with 10 bases separating them. The CDR3 DNA sequence: TGTGCCAGCACCCCGACTAGCAATGAGCAGTTCTTC. Translated, it gives CASTPTSNEQFF.

Only a few counts were recorded for this clonotype. V is TRBV6-5 and J is TRBJ1-4; D is unclear. The CDR3 extends over 14 amino acids. Germline CDR1 is MNHEY and CDR2 is SVGAGI. Deletions cut 0 bases from V and 4 bases from J, with 6 bases between. The CDR3 spells CASSYSGVNEKLFF. The CDR3 DNA reads as TGTGCCAGCAGTTACTCCGGGGTTAATGAAAAACTGTTTTTT.

V is TRBV12-3 or TRBV12-4 and J is TRBJ1-1, with TRBD1 identical over 9 bases. CDR3 length: 14 amino acids. Trimming cost V 8 bases and J 5 bases; bases outside gene matches: 9. In nucleotides, the CDR3 is TGTGCCAGCGGCTACCCTGGACAGGGGACTGAAGCTTTCTTT. Its translation: CASGYPGQGTEAFF.

Turning to this clonotype: At one boundary the junction diverges from the germline segment, which might be a read error. The chain recombines TRBV5-1 with TRBJ2-3; D not certain. CDR3 size: 15 residues. CDR1 and CDR2 from the germline V gene are SGHRS and YFSETQ. The CDR3 here is CASSLTPSSTDTQYF. CDR3 in DNA: TGCGCCAGCAGCTTGACTCCGTCAAGCACTGATACGCAGTATTTT.

This clonotype has just a few counts. The rearrangement uses TRBV4-2 and TRBJ2-3; no clear D gene. Germline lookup yields CDR1 LGHNA and CDR2 YNFKEQ. This CDR3 has 15 residues. Trimming removed 0 bases from V and 0 bases from J, with 7 bases in between. The CDR3 DNA reads TGTGCCAGCAGCCAAGACGCCCAGAGCACAGATACGCAGTATTTT. It translates to CASSQDAQSTDTQYF.

This clonotype was picked up a small number of times. This rearrangement joins TRBV5-1 to TRBJ2-5; 9 bases agree with TRBD2. The CDR3 runs 16 residues. The V segment lost 0 bases and the J segment 2 bases; nucleotides outside the gene matches: 5. From germline, CDR1 is SGHRS and CDR2 YFSETQ. The CDR3 region is CASSLGIAGAQETQYF. DNA for the CDR3: TGCGCCAGCAGCTTGGGCATAGCGGGGGCACAAGAGACCCAGTACTTC.

This chain connects TRBV4-1 to TRBJ2-5; a possible D gene is TRBD1 (6 bases). CDR3 length equals 15 residues. V was trimmed by 4 bases and J by 5 bases, leaving 17 bases between them. CDR1 MGHRA and CDR2 YSYEKL come from the germline V gene. The CDR3 DNA sequence: TGCGCCAGCAGCCCAAACCGGGACACTGCGGAGACCCAGTACTTC. Its protein is CASSPNRDTAETQYF.

This clonotype was seen a few times. The conserved phenylalanine or tryptophan normally closing the CDR3 is absent here, so this likely arose from a read error. The chain combines TRBV4-1 with TRBJ1-5; D possibly corresponds to TRBD1 (6 bases). CDR1 MGHRA and CDR2 YSYEKL come from the germline V gene. This CDR3 region has 15 residues. Trimming cost V 1 base and J 11 bases, with 18 bases left between them. CDR3 sequence (DNA): TGCGCCAGCAGCCAAGGAGGGGGGATCCAATCAGCCCAGCATTCT. This translates into CASSQGGGIQSAQHS.

This clonotype was recorded many times. The chain is built from TRBV9 and TRBJ2-5, with D perhaps assigned TRBD1 or TRBD2 (5 bases each). CDR3 length equals 15 residues. CDR1 is SGDLS and CDR2 is YYNGEE in the germline V gene. The V end lost 5 bases, the J end lost 4 bases, and 18 bases lay between the germline ends. The chain's CDR3 is CASSEGYSRAETQYF. The CDR3 DNA reads TGTGCCAGCAGTGAGGGGTACTCGCGGGCAGAGACCCAGTACTTC.

The chain has TRBV29-1 and TRBJ2-1, with 14 bases lining up with TRBD2. V dropped 7 bases and J dropped 9; count of bases not matched to a gene: 8. The length of the CDR3 is 14 residues. Germline lookup yields CDR1 SQVTM and CDR2 ANQGSEA. The CDR3 sequence is CSAGLAGGPSEQFF. The CDR3 nucleotides are TGCAGCGCCGGACTAGCGGGGGGTCCAAGTGAGCAGTTCTTC.

The rearrangement joins TRBV7-9 to TRBJ1-1; possibly TRBD1 for D (6 bases). This CDR3 has 14 amino acids. Germline V CDR1 and CDR2: SEHNR, FQNEAQ (reference sequence). Trimming pared 4 bases from V and 6 bases from J, leaving 15 bases between. CDR3 amino acids: CASSSSQGRPEAFF. The CDR3 bases are TGTGCCAGCAGCTCCTCGCAGGGGAGGCCTGAAGCTTTCTTT.